Here is one T cell receptor (beta chain) with its context. The specificity of this receptor is unknown. No much larger clonotype is one base removed from it; base qualities were not supplied. TCR beta VDJ combination and CDR3 sequence profiling used genomic DNA as the template. An Illumina HiSeq 2000 was the platform used for TCR repertoire sequencing. Concerning the study's data processing: TRBV/TRBJ rearrangement plots, CDR3 size and DJ length profiles, and Simpson's diversity index were used to evaluate the repertoires. The immunodominant clone was defined as the most abundant DNA sequence in deep sequencing data. CDR3 amino acid sequences were screened for sharing across subjects and compared with published repertoires and the VDJdb database. In TCRdb, the public reads were trimmed at Q25 with fastp and aligned with MiXCR, with productive beta chains retained. Rows are combined by CDR3 protein, so each entry shows the most common genes and DNA. What appears here as the V and J calls and clone size reflects TCRdb's work, not the paper's. The sample includes 42,000 or so distinct CDR3 sequences, with about 65% observed a single time. 20% to 30% of the sample goes to the ten largest clones.

Per the germline V gene, MGHDK is the CDR1 and SYGVNS is the CDR2. The CDR3 starts with the cysteine, ends with the phenylalanine, and has 13 residues. CDR3 DNA is the only sequence kept; it has 39 bases, read in frame from the first base. V lost 6 bases and J lost 7 bases; the stretch between them is 15 bases long. This sample was taken from a study of CD8+CD57+ T cells in acquired aplastic anemia (dated by TCRdb to the late 2010s). For context, the study as a whole: On average, sorted CD4+ and CD8+ cells yielded 3.2 ug of extracted DNA, with a range of roughly 0.18 to 30 ug. For healthy donor samples, the average read count was about 10.8 million for CD4+ cells and 11.0 million for CD8+ cells.

TCR repertoires of sorted CD4+ and CD8+ blood T cells from severe aplastic anemia patients and healthy subjects were deep-sequenced in the study. Ficoll-Paque density gradient centrifugation was used to isolate peripheral blood mononuclear cells. Before DNA extraction, CD4+ and CD8+ T cells were sorted with FACS or magnetic beads. Study-wide conclusions, independent of this receptor: About 28 CD8+ CDR3 sequences were found in both patients and controls but appeared to be highly expressed in patients and within the immunodominant clones of the patients. Between patients and healthy controls, no significant difference in CD8+ Simpson's diversity was found (P=0.060).

The V and J genes are TRBV25-1 and TRBJ1-2; TRBD1 is a weak D gene call, 6 bases matching. The sequencing input was sorted CD4+, CD8+, or CD8+CD57+ T cells (not recorded which) from PBMCs. The clonotype was recovered from a human donor in good health, serving as a control. The CDR3: CASSPGALSGYTF. The DNA sequence is as follows: TGTGCCAGCAGCCCAGGGGCTCTCTCTGGCTACACCTTC.